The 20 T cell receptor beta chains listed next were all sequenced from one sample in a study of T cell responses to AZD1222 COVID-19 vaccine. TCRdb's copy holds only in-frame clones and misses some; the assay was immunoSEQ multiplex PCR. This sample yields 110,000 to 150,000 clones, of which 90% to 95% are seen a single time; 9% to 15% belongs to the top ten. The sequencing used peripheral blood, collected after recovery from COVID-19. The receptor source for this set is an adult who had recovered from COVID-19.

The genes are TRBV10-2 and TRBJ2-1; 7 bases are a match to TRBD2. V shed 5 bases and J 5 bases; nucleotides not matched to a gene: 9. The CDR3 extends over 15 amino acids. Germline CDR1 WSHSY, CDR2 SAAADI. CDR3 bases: TGCGCCAGCAGTCCGACTAGCAAACTTCACAATGAGCAGTTCTTC. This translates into CASSPTSKLHNEQFF.

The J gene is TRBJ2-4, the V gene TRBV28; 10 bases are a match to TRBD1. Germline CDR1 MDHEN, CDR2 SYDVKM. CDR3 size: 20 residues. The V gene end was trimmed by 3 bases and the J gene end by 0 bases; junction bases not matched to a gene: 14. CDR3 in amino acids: CASSLPAGTGVGVAKNIQYF. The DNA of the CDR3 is TGTGCCAGCAGTTTGCCGGCGGGGACAGGGGTGGGGGTAGCCAAAAACATTCAGTACTTC.

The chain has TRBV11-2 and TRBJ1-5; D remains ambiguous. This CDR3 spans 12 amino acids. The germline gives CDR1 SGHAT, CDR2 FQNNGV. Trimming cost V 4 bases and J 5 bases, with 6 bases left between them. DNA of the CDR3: TGTGCCAGCAGCTCCGGGCATCAGCCCCAGCATTTT. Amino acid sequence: CASSSGHQPQHF.

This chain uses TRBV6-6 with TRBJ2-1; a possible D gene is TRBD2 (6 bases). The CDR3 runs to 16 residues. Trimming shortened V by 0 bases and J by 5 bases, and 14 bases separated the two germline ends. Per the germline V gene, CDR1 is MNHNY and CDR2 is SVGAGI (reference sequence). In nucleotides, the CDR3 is TGTGCCAGCAGTTACTCGGTCACTAGCAGGGACAATGAGCAGTTCTTC. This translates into CASSYSVTSRDNEQFF.

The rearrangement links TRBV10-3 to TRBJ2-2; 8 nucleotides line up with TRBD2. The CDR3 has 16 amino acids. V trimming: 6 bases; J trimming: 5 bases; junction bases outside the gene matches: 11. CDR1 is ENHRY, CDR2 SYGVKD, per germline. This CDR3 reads CAIRNVAGTGTGELFF. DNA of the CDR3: TGTGCCATCAGAAATGTAGCGGGAACAGGAACCGGGGAGCTGTTTTTT.

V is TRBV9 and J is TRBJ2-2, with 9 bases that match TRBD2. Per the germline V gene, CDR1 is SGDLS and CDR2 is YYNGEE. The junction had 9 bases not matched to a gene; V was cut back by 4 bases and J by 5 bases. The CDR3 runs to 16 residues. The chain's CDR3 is CASSPEGTSGTGELFF. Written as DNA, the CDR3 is TGTGCCAGCAGCCCGGAGGGTACTAGCGGGACCGGGGAGCTGTTTTTT.

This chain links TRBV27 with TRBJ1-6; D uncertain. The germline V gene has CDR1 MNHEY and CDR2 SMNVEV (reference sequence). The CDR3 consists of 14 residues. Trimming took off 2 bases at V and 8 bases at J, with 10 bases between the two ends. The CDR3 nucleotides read TGTGCCAGCAGTTTAGGGTCACGGTATTCACCCCTCCACTTT. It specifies CASSLGSRYSPLHF.

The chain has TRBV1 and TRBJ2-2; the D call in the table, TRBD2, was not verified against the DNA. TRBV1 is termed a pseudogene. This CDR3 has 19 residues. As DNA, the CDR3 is TGCACCAGCAGCCAGCGTCTGACTAGCGGGAGAGCGAACACCGGGGAGCTGTTTTTT. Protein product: CTSSQRLTSGRANTGELFF.

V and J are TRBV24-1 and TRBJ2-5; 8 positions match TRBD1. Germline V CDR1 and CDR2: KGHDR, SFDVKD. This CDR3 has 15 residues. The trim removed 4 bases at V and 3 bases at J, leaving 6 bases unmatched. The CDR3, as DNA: TGTGCCACCAGTGACCCGGGACAGGCGGAAGAGACCCAGTACTTC. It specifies CATSDPGQAEETQYF.

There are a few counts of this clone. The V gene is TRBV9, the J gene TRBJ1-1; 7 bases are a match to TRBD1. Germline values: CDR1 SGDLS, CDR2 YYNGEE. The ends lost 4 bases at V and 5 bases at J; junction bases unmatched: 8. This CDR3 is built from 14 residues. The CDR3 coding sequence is TGTGCCAGCAGCCCAGGACAGGCGGGGACTGAAGCTTTCTTT. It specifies CASSPGQAGTEAFF.

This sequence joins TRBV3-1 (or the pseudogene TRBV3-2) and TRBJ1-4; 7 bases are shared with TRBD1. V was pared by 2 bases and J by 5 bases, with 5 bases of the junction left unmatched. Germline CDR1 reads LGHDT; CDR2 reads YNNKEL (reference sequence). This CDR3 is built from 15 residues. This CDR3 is CASSQRGRGNEKLFF. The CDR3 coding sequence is TGTGCCAGCAGCCAACGGGGCAGGGGGAATGAAAAACTGTTTTTT.

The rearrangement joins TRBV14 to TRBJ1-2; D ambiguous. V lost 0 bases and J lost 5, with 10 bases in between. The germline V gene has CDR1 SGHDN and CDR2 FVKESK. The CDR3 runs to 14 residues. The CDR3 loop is CASSQDWSGYGYTF. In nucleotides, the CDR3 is TGTGCCAGCAGCCAAGATTGGTCCGGTTATGGCTACACCTTC.

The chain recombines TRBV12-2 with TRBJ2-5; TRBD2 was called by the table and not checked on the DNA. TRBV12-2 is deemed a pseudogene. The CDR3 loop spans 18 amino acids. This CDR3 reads CASRLARTSGSRKETQYF. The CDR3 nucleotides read TGTGCAAGTCGCTTAGCGCGAACTAGCGGGAGTAGAAAAGAGACCCAGTACTTC.

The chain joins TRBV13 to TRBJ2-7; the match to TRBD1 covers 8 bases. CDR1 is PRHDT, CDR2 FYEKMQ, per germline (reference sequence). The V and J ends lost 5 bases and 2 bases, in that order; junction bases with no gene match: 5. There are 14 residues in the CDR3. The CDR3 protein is CASSRGTGTYEQYF. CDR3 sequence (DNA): TGTGCCAGCAGCCGCGGGACAGGCACCTACGAGCAGTACTTC.

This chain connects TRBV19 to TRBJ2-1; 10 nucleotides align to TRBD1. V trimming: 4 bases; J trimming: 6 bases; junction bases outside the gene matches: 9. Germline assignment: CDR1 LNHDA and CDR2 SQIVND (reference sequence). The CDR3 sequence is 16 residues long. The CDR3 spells CASSTPGTGDLNEQFF. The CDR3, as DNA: TGTGCCAGTAGTACCCCCGGGACAGGGGATCTCAATGAGCAGTTCTTC.

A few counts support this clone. The CDR3 protein is CASSPLGGRSGANVLTF. For the CDR3, the DNA is TGTGCCAGCTCACCCCTAGGGGGCCGCTCTGGGGCCAACGTCCTGACTTTC. The V call is TRBV18, the J call TRBJ2-6; 7 bases map to TRBD1. CDR1 and CDR2 (germline): KGHSH, LQKENI. There are 17 residues in the CDR3. Losses at the gene ends were 3 bases for V and 0 bases for J; bases not matched to a gene: 5.

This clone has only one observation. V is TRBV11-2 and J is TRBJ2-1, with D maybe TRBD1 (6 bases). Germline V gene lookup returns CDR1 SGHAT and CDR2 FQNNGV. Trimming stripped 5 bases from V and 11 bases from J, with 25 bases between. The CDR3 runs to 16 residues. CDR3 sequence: CASSQIRGQLLGKQFF. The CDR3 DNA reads TGTGCCAGCAGCCAGATCCGAGGACAGCTTTTAGGCAAGCAGTTCTTC.

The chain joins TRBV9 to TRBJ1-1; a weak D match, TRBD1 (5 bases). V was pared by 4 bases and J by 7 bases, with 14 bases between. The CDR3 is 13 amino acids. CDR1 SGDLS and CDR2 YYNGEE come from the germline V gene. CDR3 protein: CASSSGHAFEAFF. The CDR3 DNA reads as TGTGCCAGCAGCTCCGGACATGCCTTTGAAGCTTTCTTT.

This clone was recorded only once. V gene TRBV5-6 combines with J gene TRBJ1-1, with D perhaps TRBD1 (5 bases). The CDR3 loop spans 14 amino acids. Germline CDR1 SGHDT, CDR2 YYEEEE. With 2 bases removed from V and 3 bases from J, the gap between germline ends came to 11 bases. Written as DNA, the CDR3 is TGTGCCAGCAGCTTAATCGGGGGGGACACTGAAGCTTTCTTT. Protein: CASSLIGGDTEAFF.

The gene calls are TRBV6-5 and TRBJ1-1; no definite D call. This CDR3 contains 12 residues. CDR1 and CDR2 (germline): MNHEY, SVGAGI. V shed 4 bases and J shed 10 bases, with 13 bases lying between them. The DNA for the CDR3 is TGTGCCAGCAGTTCCCCGGGCCCCGGAGCTTTCTTT. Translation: CASSSPGPGAFF.